Listed below are T cell receptor beta chains from one sample, sequenced in a study of cytomegalovirus exposure and HLA in healthy donors. Libraries were prepared by immunoSEQ multiplex PCR; TCRdb keeps only in-frame clonotypes and omits some of them. The sample contains about 250,000 clones, approximately 70% of which appear only once. Sequencing was done on a sample of PBMCs. Receptors originate from a female donor in good health and CMV-seronegative. Each CDR3 is given with its conserved first and last residue. The order of the fields is V gene, clone size, J gene, D gene, CDR3 protein, CDR3 DNA. A D gene is named only where the DNA matches it firmly. Where a row states a size, it is once, few, many or the class of an expanded clone; other rows omit it.

TRBV11-2	.	TRBJ1-2	.	CASSGSHSNYGYTF	TGTGCCAGCAGCGGGTCCCACAGTAACTATGGCTACACCTTC
TRBV5-6	.	TRBJ2-3	.	CASSKNSGDTQYF	TGTGCCAGCAGCAAGAACAGTGGAGATACGCAGTATTTT
TRBV6-1	.	TRBJ2-1	.	CASSSRRGFANEQFF	TGTGCCAGCAGTTCAAGGAGGGGTTTCGCCAATGAGCAGTTCTTC
TRBV6-5	.	TRBJ2-7	.	CASSYSGGRGEQYF	TGTGCCAGCAGTTACTCGGGGGGGCGAGGGGAGCAGTACTTC
TRBV27	.	TRBJ2-7	TRBD1	CASSTRDRGSYEQYF	TGTGCCAGCAGCACCCGGGACAGGGGGAGCTACGAGCAGTACTTC
TRBV7-9	.	TRBJ1-1	.	CSSSQNSGQNTEAFF	TGTTCCAGCAGCCAAAACTCGGGACAGAACACTGAAGCTTTCTTT
TRBV7-9	.	TRBJ1-3	TRBD1	CASSRPGQGANGNTIYF	TGTGCCAGCAGCCGGCCGGGACAGGGGGCAAATGGAAACACCATATATTTT
TRBV11-1	.	TRBJ2-3	TRBD2	CASSLGGLAGTDTQYF	TGTGCCAGCAGCTTAGGGGGACTAGCGGGCACAGATACGCAGTATTTT
TRBV27	.	TRBJ2-7	TRBD1	CASSDLKKTGSGEQYF	TGTGCCAGCAGCGATCTAAAAAAGACAGGGTCGGGAGAGCAGTACTTC
TRBV18	.	TRBJ2-2	TRBD2	CASSPGTSGSVTGELFF	TGTGCCAGCTCACCCGGGACTAGCGGGAGCGTTACCGGGGAGCTGTTTTTT
TRBV11-2	.	TRBJ1-1	.	CASSSGHTNTEAFF	TGTGCCAGCAGCTCGGGACACACGAACACTGAAGCTTTCTTT
TRBV6-6	.	TRBJ1-2	.	CASRLRGDGYTF	TGTGCCAGCAGATTAAGGGGTGATGGCTACACCTTC
TRBV29-1	.	TRBJ2-7	TRBD1	CSVLGQRYEQYF	TGCAGCGTTCTGGGACAGCGCTACGAGCAGTACTTC
TRBV7-9	.	TRBJ1-2	.	CASSLALGGSGGYTF	TGTGCCAGCAGCTTAGCGCTTGGAGGGTCAGGAGGCTACACCTTC
TRBV4-2	few	TRBJ1-3	TRBD1	CASSRGGDRGRGNTIYF	TGTGCCAGCAGCCGCGGTGGAGACAGGGGGCGCGGAAACACCATATATTTT
TRBV11-2	.	TRBJ2-5	TRBD2	CASSPTFAGEKTQYF	TGTGCCAGCAGCCCGACTTTTGCGGGGGAGAAGACCCAGTACTTC
TRBV5-4	.	TRBJ2-5	.	CASSLARGLGPTETQYF	TGTGCCAGCAGCTTGGCCAGGGGATTGGGACCCACGGAGACCCAGTACTTC
TRBV5-1	.	TRBJ2-2	TRBD1	CASSYRGQGTGELFF	TGCGCCAGCAGCTATCGGGGACAGGGGACCGGGGAGCTGTTTTTT
TRBV18	.	TRBJ1-1	.	CASSPDRVLNTEAFF	TGTGCCAGCTCACCCGACCGGGTCCTGAACACTGAAGCTTTCTTT
TRBV5-4	few	TRBJ2-5	.	CASSLGKREETQYF	TGTGCCAGCAGCTTAGGAAAACGGGAAGAGACCCAGTACTTC